This TCR beta chain was sequenced during a study of cytomegalovirus exposure and HLA in healthy donors. PCR used 60 Vbeta primers and 13 Jbeta primers. Only in-frame clones appear in the TCRdb table, and some are missing; sequencing was by immunoSEQ multiplex PCR. The sample carries 160,000 or so clones, roughly 77% recorded once. About this clone itself: The antigen is not known.

Study conclusions and caveats: Serostatus for CMV was the only available immune exposure information.

This receptor was obtained from a man aged 45-65 years in good health and CMV-seropositive. The sequenced sample consisted of PBMCs.

In nucleotides, the CDR3 is TGTGCCAGCTCACTATCGGGACAGGCCGGGAACACTGAAGCTTTCTTT. Translation: CASSLSGQAGNTEAFF. This sequence joins TRBV18 and TRBJ1-1, with 8 bases identical to TRBD1. The CDR3 is made up of 16 amino acids. Germline values: CDR1 KGHSH, CDR2 LQKENI. V lost 4 bases to trimming and J lost 1 base; unmatched junction nucleotides: 8.